Following are 23 T cell receptor beta chains from one sample sequenced in a study of blood T cell repertoires in COVID-19. The table came from immunoSEQ multiplex PCR; TCRdb's copy has only in-frame clones and leaves some out. The sample contains 220,000 or so clones, around 87% of which appear only once. Sequences were obtained from PBMCs or T cells enriched from blood (not recorded which). The receptors shown here come from a man in his thirties or forties who had been exposed to COVID-19.

This chain uses TRBV10-3 with TRBJ1-1; 7 nucleotides match TRBD1. This CDR3 contains 13 residues. Germline CDR1 and CDR2: ENHRY and SYGVKD. V shed 8 bases, J shed 3 bases, and the junction held 6 bases outside the gene matches. CDR3 bases: TGTGCCATCGGACAGGAGAGGGACACTGAAGCTTTCTTT. Its translation is CAIGQERDTEAFF.

The rearrangement uses TRBV25-1 and TRBJ2-3; D is unclear. Per germline, CDR1 MGHDK and CDR2 SYGVNS. Trimming pared 3 bases from V and 0 bases from J, leaving 4 bases between. This CDR3 is built from 13 residues. In nucleotides, the CDR3 is TGTGCCAGCAGTGATACTAGCACAGATACGCAGTATTTT. Translated: CASSDTSTDTQYF.

The rearrangement uses TRBV6-1 and TRBJ2-5; TRBD2 matches at 15 bases. V dropped 3 bases and J dropped 4; count of bases not matched to a gene: 3. The CDR3 is made up of 16 amino acids. CDR1 MNHNS and CDR2 SASEGT come from the germline V gene. CDR3 protein: CASSEGLAGGGETQYF. CDR3 coding DNA: TGTGCCAGCAGTGAGGGACTAGCGGGGGGTGGAGAGACCCAGTACTTC.

CDR3 nucleotides: TGTGCCAGCAGTCCGAGGGGGACCCCAGATACGCAGTATTTT. It specifies CASSPRGTPDTQYF. V is TRBV6-2 or TRBV6-3 and J is TRBJ2-3; D is possibly TRBD1 (6 bases). The CDR3 has 14 amino acids. Germline lookup yields CDR1 MNHEY and CDR2 SVGEGT. Trimming stripped 5 bases from V and 4 bases from J, with 13 bases between.

The genes are TRBV27 and TRBJ2-1; D perhaps matches TRBD1 (6 bases). V was shortened by 5 bases and J by 4 bases, with 21 bases between the two germline ends. The CDR3 totals 17 residues. Per germline, CDR1 MNHEY and CDR2 SMNVEV (reference sequence). The CDR3 sequence: CASSVHRNRVQYNEQFF. In nucleotides, the CDR3 is TGTGCCAGCAGTGTCCACCGAAACAGGGTCCAATACAATGAGCAGTTCTTC.

This chain connects TRBV7-2 to TRBJ2-7, with 11 bases fitting TRBD2. Germline assignment: CDR1 SGHTA and CDR2 FQGNSA. The V and J ends lost 6 bases and 7 bases, in that order; junction bases with no gene match: 2. The CDR3 has 12 residues. The CDR3 nucleotides are TGTGCCAGCAGGGCTAGCGGGGGGGAGCAGTACTTC. Protein sequence: CASRASGGEQYF.

The chain carries TRBV5-5 and TRBJ2-1; D might be TRBD2 (5 bases). CDR3 length equals 12 residues. The germline V gene encodes CDR1 SGHKS and CDR2 YYEKEE (reference sequence). Deletions cut 0 bases from V and 9 bases from J, with 7 bases between. The CDR3 bases are TGTGCCAGCAGCTTGGTAAGCGGTGAGCAGTTCTTC. Translating it yields CASSLVSGEQFF.

The chain joins TRBV19 to TRBJ2-7, with 8 positions matching TRBD1. The CDR3 has 13 residues. From germline, CDR1 is LNHDA and CDR2 SQIVND (reference sequence). V gave up 6 bases and J gave up 6 bases; unmatched junction bases: 7. The CDR3 nucleotides read TGTGCCAGTAGGGATACAGGGGGGACCGAGCAGTACTTC. The encoded protein is CASRDTGGTEQYF.

The chain links TRBV7-9 to TRBJ2-1; 8 bases are a match to TRBD1. From germline, CDR1 is SEHNR and CDR2 FQNEAQ (reference sequence). V gave up 5 bases and J gave up 4 bases; unmatched junction bases: 10. This CDR3 has 16 amino acids. CDR3 DNA: TGTGCCAGCAGCGTTACCGGGACAGGTTCTTACAATGAGCAGTTCTTC. Its protein product is CASSVTGTGSYNEQFF.

The CDR3 region has the DNA TGTGCCAGCAGTTACTCGAACGGGGATGAAGATACGCAGTATTTT. This translates into CASSYSNGDEDTQYF. V and J are TRBV6-2 or TRBV6-3 and TRBJ2-3, with D possibly matching TRBD2 (5 bases). CDR3 size: 15 residues. The germline V and J ends were trimmed by 0 bases and 5 bases, with 12 bases remaining between them. CDR1 and CDR2 (germline): MNHEY, SVGEGT.

The J gene is TRBJ2-7, the V gene TRBV5-4; TRBD2 aligns across 11 bases. The CDR3 contains 15 residues. The germline V gene encodes CDR1 SGHNT and CDR2 YYREEE (reference sequence). V lost 7 bases and J lost 2; bases outside the gene matches: 8. In nucleotides, the CDR3 is TGTGCCAGCGCTAGCGGGGGGCGGACCACCTACGAGCAGTACTTC. Its protein is CASASGGRTTYEQYF.

The V call is TRBV3-1 (or the pseudogene TRBV3-2), the J call TRBJ2-6, with D hard to call. The CDR3 sequence is 15 residues long. Germline V gene lookup returns CDR1 LGHDT and CDR2 YNNKEL (reference sequence). V dropped 1 base and J dropped 0 bases, with 4 bases sitting between them. CDR3 sequence reads: CASSQASSGANVLTF. CDR3 nucleotides: TGTGCCAGCAGCCAAGCCAGCTCTGGGGCCAACGTCCTGACTTTC.

This clone was detected only once. The V call is TRBV5-6, the J call TRBJ2-5; TRBD2 matches at 8 bases. Germline V gene lookup returns CDR1 SGHDT and CDR2 YYEEEE. The CDR3 is made up of 14 amino acids. The V and J ends lost 6 bases and 5 bases, in that order; junction bases with no gene match: 9. The CDR3 loop reads CASTLPGLGETQYF. For the CDR3, the DNA is TGTGCCAGCACCCTACCGGGACTAGGGGAGACCCAGTACTTC. Full variable domain (rest looked up from reference TRBV5-6 and TRBJ2-5): DAGVTQSPTHLIKTRGQQVTLRCSPKSGHDTVSWYQQALGQGPQFIFQYYEEEERQRGNFPDRFSGHQFPNYSSELNVNALLLGDSALYLCASTLPGLGETQYFGPGTRLLVL.

The chain couples TRBV6-4 to TRBJ2-1, with 8 positions matching TRBD2. The V gene's germline CDR1 is MRHNA and CDR2 SNTAGT. Losses at the gene ends were 3 bases for V and 4 bases for J; bases not matched to a gene: 5. The CDR3 contains 15 residues. DNA of the CDR3: TGTGCCAGCAGTGAGGCGGCGGGGGGATACAATGAGCAGTTCTTC. Translating gives CASSEAAGGYNEQFF.

This clone was seen just once. The chain couples TRBV5-1 to TRBJ1-5; D possibly corresponds to TRBD1 (5 bases). CDR1 and CDR2 from the germline V gene are SGHRS and YFSETQ. This CDR3 is 13 amino acids long. V lost 0 bases, J lost 9 bases, and 10 bases lay in between. The CDR3 here is CASSLAPGPPQHF. As DNA, the CDR3 is TGCGCCAGCAGCTTGGCCCCAGGGCCGCCCCAGCATTTT.

The table lists this clone with a count of one. The chain couples TRBV9 to TRBJ1-3; D is perhaps TRBD1 (6 bases). CDR3 size: 16 residues. V lost 0 bases to trimming and J lost 3 bases, with 13 bases between them. Per germline, CDR1 SGDLS and CDR2 YYNGEE. CDR3 residues: CASSVAGGQDGNTIYF. The CDR3 coding sequence is TGTGCCAGCAGCGTAGCGGGGGGGCAAGATGGAAACACCATATATTTT. Variable domain in full (rest from reference TRBV9 and TRBJ1-3): DSGVTQTPKHLITATGQRVTLRCSPRSGDLSVYWYQQSLDQGLQFLIQYYNGEERAKGNILERFSAQQFPDLHSELNLSSLELGDSALYFCASSVAGGQDGNTIYFGEGSWLTVV.

This sequence joins TRBV2 and TRBJ1-4; D may be TRBD1 (5 bases). The CDR3 extends over 17 amino acids. The germline gives CDR1 SNHLY, CDR2 FYNNEI. The germline V and J ends were trimmed by 0 bases and 16 bases, with 27 bases remaining between them. The CDR3 nucleotides read TGTGCCAGCAGTGAAGCGAAGTGGGGCGAAGGTTTCCTTGTCCCGTTTTTT. Translating it yields CASSEAKWGEGFLVPFF.

This chain uses TRBV5-1 with TRBJ2-5; perhaps TRBD1 as D (6 bases). The CDR3 loop spans 17 amino acids. Germline V gives CDR1 SGHRS, CDR2 YFSETQ. Trimming took off 0 bases at V and 3 bases at J, with 18 bases between the two ends. The CDR3 loop reads CASSLEQGGWVEETQYF. Written as DNA, the CDR3 is TGCGCCAGCAGCTTGGAACAGGGCGGTTGGGTGGAAGAGACCCAGTACTTC. Full variable domain (rest looked up from reference TRBV5-1 and TRBJ2-5): KAGVTQTPRYLIKTRGQQVTLSCSPISGHRSVSWYQQTPGQGLQFLFEYFSETQRNKGNFPGRFSGRQFSNSRSEMNVSTLELGDSALYLCASSLEQGGWVEETQYFGPGTRLLVL.

This chain links TRBV12-3 or TRBV12-4 with TRBJ2-5; D remains ambiguous. Between the trimmed V and J ends, which lost 6 bases and 5 bases, there was a span of 10 bases. The CDR3 is 12 residues long. For the CDR3, the DNA is TGTGCCAGCAGCTGGGCCGAGGAGACCCAGTACTTC. It encodes CASSWAEETQYF.

V gene TRBV24-1 combines with J gene TRBJ2-2, with D unclear. V lost 3 bases to trimming and J lost 1 base, with 8 bases between them. The germline V gene encodes CDR1 KGHDR and CDR2 SFDVKD. The CDR3 runs 15 residues. CDR3 DNA: TGTGCCACCAGTGATAACCGACAGAACACCGGGGAGCTGTTTTTT. Its translation: CATSDNRQNTGELFF.

The chain is built from TRBV29-1 and TRBJ2-3; TRBD2 matches at 7 bases. CDR1 is SQVTM and CDR2 is ANQGSEA in the germline V gene. The CDR3 sequence is 13 residues long. The V segment lost 4 bases and the J segment 1 base; nucleotides outside the gene matches: 2. The CDR3 region is CSVVGGGTDTQYF. The CDR3 DNA sequence: TGCAGCGTTGTTGGGGGGGGCACAGATACGCAGTATTTT.

The V gene is TRBV5-1, the J gene TRBJ2-2; 12 bases line up with TRBD2. The CDR3 extends over 16 amino acids. Trimming cost V 4 bases and J 7 bases; bases outside gene matches: 8. Per the germline V gene, CDR1 is SGHRS and CDR2 is YFSETQ. CDR3 nucleotides: TGCGCCAGCAGCCGCGAACTAGCGGGGGGTTACGGGGAGCTGTTTTTT. Translating gives CASSRELAGGYGELFF.

V and J are TRBV2 and TRBJ2-7; tentative D call: TRBD1 (6 bases). Germline assignment: CDR1 SNHLY and CDR2 FYNNEI. Trimming took off 7 bases at V and 3 bases at J, with 10 bases between the two ends. The CDR3 totals 12 residues. CDR3 DNA sequence: TGTGCCAGCACCGAAGGGGGCTACGAGCAGTACTTC. The encoded protein is CASTEGGYEQYF.